A single sample is the source of the 25 T cell receptor beta chains below, sequenced in a study of T cell responses to AZD1222 COVID-19 vaccine. Clones were read by immunoSEQ multiplex PCR, and TCRdb kept only the in-frame ones, dropping some. The sample carries more than 150,000 clones, 85% to 95% recorded once. This material consisted of peripheral blood, taken 28 days after the second AZD1222 dose. These TCRs come from an adult who received the AZD1222 COVID-19 vaccine.

This chain uses TRBV27 with TRBJ2-7, with D unclear. Germline CDR1 MNHEY, CDR2 SMNVEV (reference sequence). The CDR3 has 15 amino acids. The V end lost 2 bases, the J end lost 3 bases, and 14 bases lay between the germline ends. CDR3 protein: CASSLKRGSIYEQYF. The CDR3 coding sequence is TGTGCCAGCAGTTTAAAGCGAGGTAGCATCTACGAGCAGTACTTC.

The rearrangement joins TRBV5-1 to TRBJ1-1; 9 bases match TRBD1. Trimming cost V 4 bases and J 1 base; bases outside gene matches: 8. Germline loops: CDR1 SGHRS, CDR2 YFSETQ. CDR3 size: 16 residues. The CDR3 DNA reads TGCGCCAGCAGCCCGATTGGACAGGGGCAGAACACTGAAGCTTTCTTT. Its translation: CASSPIGQGQNTEAFF.

The chain employs TRBV23-1 and TRBJ1-3; a weak D match, TRBD1 (6 bases). TRBV23-1 carries the ORF label, with uncertain function. The CDR3 covers 17 residues. The ends were cut back, 3 bases at V and 0 bases at J, with 15 bases in the middle. This CDR3 is CASSHPQGEYSGNTIYF. In DNA, the CDR3 is TGCGCCAGCAGTCATCCACAGGGCGAGTACTCTGGAAACACCATATATTTT.

This clone was detected only once. The chain carries TRBV19 and TRBJ2-7; D not resolved. Trimming took off 5 bases at V and 4 bases at J, with 12 bases between the two ends. Germline loops: CDR1 LNHDA, CDR2 SQIVND (reference sequence). The CDR3 is 13 residues long. CDR3 sequence: CASSPIGPYEQYF. As DNA, the CDR3 is TGTGCCAGTAGTCCTATCGGCCCTTACGAGCAGTACTTC.

This sequence joins TRBV7-7 and TRBJ2-7; maybe TRBD2 (5 bases). The CDR3 sequence is 19 residues long. The V gene lost 7 bases and the J gene lost 4 bases, with 32 bases spanning the gap. Germline V gene sequence: CDR1 SSHAT, CDR2 FNYEAQ (reference sequence). The CDR3 nucleotides are TGTGCCAGCACTACCCAACCCGTAACTAAACTAGAGACGTTATACGAGCAGTACTTC. This codes for CASTTQPVTKLETLYEQYF.

The V gene is TRBV7-3, the J gene TRBJ2-2; D is tentatively TRBD1 or TRBD2 (5 bases each). V dropped 5 bases and J dropped 3 bases, with 13 bases sitting between them. The CDR3 runs to 15 residues. From germline, CDR1 is SGHTA and CDR2 FQGTGA. The CDR3 is CASSLGTVDTGELFF. The CDR3 DNA sequence: TGTGCCAGCAGCCTCGGGACGGTCGACACCGGGGAGCTGTTTTTT.

As to this clone: This same CDR3 is encoded by further DNA sequences in the sample. V is TRBV9 and J is TRBJ2-3; D gene uncertain. The CDR3 runs to 13 residues. The V gene's germline CDR1 is SGDLS and CDR2 YYNGEE. V was shortened by 0 bases and J by 1 base, with 3 bases between the two germline ends. The CDR3 spells CASSVGGTDTQYF. The CDR3 DNA is TGTGCCAGCAGCGTAGGGGGCACAGATACGCAGTATTTT.

This sequence joins TRBV10-3 and TRBJ2-6, with D possibly being TRBD1 (5 bases). This CDR3 contains 14 residues. Germline assignment: CDR1 ENHRY and CDR2 SYGVKD. Trimming left V 6 bases short and J 0 bases short, with 6 bases between. DNA for the CDR3: TGTGCCATCAGGACAGTCTCTGGGGCCAACGTCCTGACTTTC. Residues: CAIRTVSGANVLTF.

The chain recombines TRBV3-1 (or the pseudogene TRBV3-2) with TRBJ2-7; D is undetermined. V lost 5 bases and J lost 2, with 7 bases in between. In germline, CDR1 is LGHDT, CDR2 YNNKEL (reference sequence). CDR3 size: 12 residues. The CDR3 sequence is CASSSGPYEQYF. CDR3 nucleotides: TGTGCCAGCAGCTCCGGGCCCTACGAGCAGTACTTC.

This CDR3 reads CASSSILQGYAVGYTF. CDR3 in DNA: TGTGCCAGCAGTTCAATATTACAGGGGTACGCGGTTGGCTACACCTTC. The chain carries TRBV27 and TRBJ1-2, with 7 bases aligning to TRBD1. The CDR3 length is 16 residues. Germline-derived CDR1 and CDR2 are MNHEY and SMNVEV (reference sequence). V shed 4 bases and J 7 bases; nucleotides not matched to a gene: 15.

The genes are TRBV6-5 and TRBJ2-2; possible D gene TRBD1, 5 bases. The CDR3 covers 15 residues. Looked up from germline, CDR1 is MNHEY and CDR2 is SVGAGI. Trimming left V 7 bases short and J 0 bases short, with 12 bases between. CDR3 DNA: TGTGCCAGCATCGGTATGACAGCGAACACCGGGGAGCTGTTTTTT. It codes for CASIGMTANTGELFF.

The chain carries TRBV28 and TRBJ1-5; tentatively, D is TRBD1 (6 bases). Germline V CDR1 and CDR2: MDHEN, SYDVKM. CDR3 length equals 19 residues. V was clipped by 8 bases and J by 0 bases, with 26 bases between them. In nucleotides, the CDR3 is TGTGCCAGCGAATGGGGACGTTTACTGGGGGCTTATAGCAATCAGCCCCAGCATTTT. It translates to CASEWGRLLGAYSNQPQHF.

This chain connects TRBV3-1 (or the pseudogene TRBV3-2) to TRBJ2-1, with D perhaps TRBD1 (7 bases). V shed 1 base and J shed 0 bases, with 16 bases lying between them. This CDR3 is built from 18 residues. Germline CDR1 is LGHDT and CDR2 is YNNKEL (reference sequence). The CDR3, as DNA: TGTGCCAGCAGCCAAGGCGGGACAGAAAAGGGCTCCTACAATGAGCAGTTCTTC. Residues: CASSQGGTEKGSYNEQFF.

This sequence joins TRBV3-1 (or the pseudogene TRBV3-2) and TRBJ2-5; 8 bases align to TRBD1. In germline, CDR1 is LGHDT, CDR2 YNNKEL (reference sequence). Trimming took 2 bases from V and 2 from J; bases not matched to a gene: 22. This CDR3 region has 21 residues. The CDR3, as DNA: TGTGCCAGCAGCCAACCCTTGGGATCGGTGGGGCAGGGGACAGGACAAGAGACCCAGTACTTC. It yields the protein CASSQPLGSVGQGTGQETQYF.

Only one count was recorded for this clone. The CDR3 is CASSLFWVRPNQPQHF. As DNA, the CDR3 is TGTGCCAGCAGTTTATTTTGGGTCAGGCCGAATCAGCCCCAGCATTTT. This sequence joins TRBV28 and TRBJ1-5; D remains unclear. Germline CDR1 MDHEN, CDR2 SYDVKM. With 1 base removed from V and 4 bases from J, the gap between germline ends came to 14 bases. This CDR3 comprises 16 residues.

The V gene is TRBV6-5, the J gene TRBJ2-2, with unresolved D. The CDR3 length is 15 residues. V was clipped by 3 bases and J by 0 bases, with 8 bases between them. From germline, CDR1 is MNHEY and CDR2 SVGAGI. The CDR3 loop reads CASSYGRSNTGELFF. DNA for the CDR3: TGTGCCAGCAGTTATGGACGATCGAACACCGGGGAGCTGTTTTTT.

This clone was found a few times. V usage is TRBV11-1 and J usage is TRBJ1-6; D may be TRBD1 (5 bases). Germline CDR1 is SGHAT and CDR2 is FQDESV (reference sequence). Trimming took 3 bases from V and 9 from J, leaving 15 bases between them. The CDR3 is 15 amino acids. CDR3 in amino acids: CASSFRQGMISPLHF. CDR3 DNA: TGTGCCAGCAGCTTTCGTCAGGGCATGATTTCACCCCTCCACTTT.

This clone was counted once. CDR3 sequence (DNA): TGTGCCAGCAGCTTGTATGGGACAGGGGGGAATGAGCAGTTCTTC. Encoded protein: CASSLYGTGGNEQFF. The chain has TRBV5-8 and TRBJ2-1; TRBD1 aligns across 11 bases. The V gene's germline CDR1 is SGHTS and CDR2 YDEGEE. The junction had 4 bases not matched to a gene; V was cut back by 1 base and J by 7 bases. This CDR3 is built from 15 residues.

The chain employs TRBV2 and TRBJ1-5; maybe TRBD1 (6 bases). The ends were cut back, 6 bases at V and 7 bases at J, with 13 bases in the middle. The length of the CDR3 is 13 residues. In germline, CDR1 is SNHLY, CDR2 FYNNEI. As DNA, the CDR3 is TGTGCCAGCAGCGAAAGGGGGTTGCAGCCCCAGCATTTT. Translation gives CASSERGLQPQHF.

The chain links TRBV5-1 to TRBJ2-5, with 11 bases aligning to TRBD1. Germline CDR1 reads SGHRS; CDR2 reads YFSETQ. V lost 6 bases and J lost 5; bases outside the gene matches: 9. The CDR3 length is 15 residues. The CDR3, as DNA: TGCGCCAGCACAGAGGACAGGGGGCGCGGGGAGACCCAGTACTTC. Encoded protein: CASTEDRGRGETQYF.

The V call is TRBV4-3, the J call TRBJ1-5, with 7 bases that match TRBD1. CDR3 length: 15 amino acids. Germline lookup yields CDR1 LGHNA and CDR2 YSLEER. Trimming cost V 3 bases and J 3 bases; bases outside gene matches: 5. CDR3 residues: CASSQSGTVNQPQHF. For the CDR3, the DNA is TGCGCCAGCAGCCAGTCCGGGACAGTCAATCAGCCCCAGCATTTT.

The chain joins TRBV27 to TRBJ1-1, with a tentative D call TRBD1 (5 bases). V gave up 2 bases and J gave up 6 bases, with 13 bases separating them. This CDR3 has 14 residues. Looked up from germline, CDR1 is MNHEY and CDR2 is SMNVEV (reference sequence). The CDR3 region has the DNA TGTGCCAGCAGTTTAGAGGGGAGAAACGCTGAAGCTTTCTTT. The encoded protein is CASSLEGRNAEAFF.

V and J are TRBV4-2 and TRBJ2-4, with TRBD2 matching 7 bases. This CDR3 contains 16 residues. V trimming: 1 base; J trimming: 3 bases; junction bases outside the gene matches: 6. Germline CDR1 LGHNA, CDR2 YNFKEQ. The CDR3 sequence is CASSQVYSGDKNIQYF. CDR3 sequence (DNA): TGTGCCAGCAGCCAAGTCTACAGCGGGGACAAAAACATTCAGTACTTC.

This chain uses TRBV4-3 with TRBJ1-1; the D gene is possibly TRBD1 (5 bases). The germline V gene has CDR1 LGHNA and CDR2 YSLEER. Trimming shortened V by 1 base and J by 1 base, and 10 bases separated the two germline ends. The CDR3 loop spans 15 amino acids. The CDR3 nucleotides read TGCGCCAGCAGCCAAGGGGGGACGCCGAACACTGAAGCTTTCTTT. Encoded protein: CASSQGGTPNTEAFF.

The chain links TRBV5-4 to TRBJ1-5; D uncertain. This CDR3 region has 17 residues. Trimming shortened V by 4 bases and J by 4 bases, and 21 bases separated the two germline ends. Germline values: CDR1 SGHNT, CDR2 YYREEE (reference sequence). CDR3 nucleotides: TGTGCCAGCAGCCTTCATTTGGGAGCGCGACCAAATCAGCCCCAGCATTTT. Its protein is CASSLHLGARPNQPQHF.